A selection of T cell receptor beta chains follows, all from one sample in a study of blood T cell repertoires in COVID-19. TCRdb's table, derived via immunoSEQ multiplex PCR, lists solely in-frame clones and lacks some. The sample lists roughly 230,000 clones, more than 70% occurring once. Source material: peripheral blood. Receptors originate from a man aged 35 to 55 with active or convalescent COVID-19. The CDR3 runs from the conserved cysteine through the conserved F or W. The size entry is marked missing in some rows and otherwise reads once, few, many or a size class.

once	TRBV5-6	TRBJ1-5	CASSFGGVDQPQHF
-	TRBV4-1	TRBJ2-2	CASSQEPHSTGTGELFF
-	TRBV6-1	TRBJ2-1	CASSDLFGTSQYNEQFF
-	TRBV4-1	TRBJ2-3	CASSQGVLAGGPSGRTDTQYF
-	TRBV18	TRBJ1-3	CASSPPGAGNTIYF
-	TRBV7-2	TRBJ1-2	CASSLPQGLSEGYTF
-	TRBV5-6	TRBJ2-3	CASSLGQLTQYF
-	TRBV12-3/TRBV12-4	TRBJ2-7	CASSPGGLNEQYF
-	TRBV19	TRBJ1-5	CASSKPRTGSNQPQHF
-	TRBV6-5	TRBJ1-1	CASSTLGGANTEAFF
-	TRBV19	TRBJ2-1	CASSWGGQNNEQFF
-	TRBV7-3	TRBJ2-5	CASSVLAGAVETQYF
once	TRBV25-1	TRBJ1-1	CASSGSGTEAFF
once	TRBV7-2	TRBJ1-2	CASSLNTGGNYGYTF
-	TRBV5-4	TRBJ1-6	CASSLGRELGSPLHF
once	TRBV19	TRBJ1-5	CASSAGQLIQPLHF
-	TRBV30	TRBJ1-5	CAWSQGAHSNQPQHF
-	TRBV4-3	TRBJ2-1	CASSQENWGRQFF
-	TRBV24-1	TRBJ2-2	CATRGQVSSGELFF
-	TRBV29-1	TRBJ2-1	CSSRGENEQFF
-	TRBV9	TRBJ1-2	CASSPPGQGAGYTF
few	TRBV2	TRBJ1-2	CASRAQDGYGYTF
-	TRBV21-1	TRBJ2-5	CASRSDLGGRETQYF
-	TRBV21-1	TRBJ2-5	CASMSRVGGQETQYF
once	TRBV6-5	TRBJ1-1	CASSYGGRGVGTEAFF
-	TRBV5-6	TRBJ1-2	CASSLAGTGDGYTF
-	TRBV4-3	TRBJ1-2	CASSQDWGANYGYTF
-	TRBV7-8	TRBJ2-3	CASSLGGTSTDTQYF
-	TRBV5-1	TRBJ1-1	CASSPGTGDRTEAFF
-	TRBV6-6	TRBJ1-2	CASSLEQAYYGYTF
-	TRBV6-5	TRBJ2-7	CASRTGQGIYEQYF
-	TRBV28	TRBJ1-1	CASSLGLGAFF
-	TRBV7-9	TRBJ1-2	CASSYGTAYGYTF
-	TRBV27	TRBJ1-6	CASSLGGNAPLHF
-	TRBV19	TRBJ1-3	CASSRSGGPGNTIYF
-	TRBV27	TRBJ2-3	CASSPRRDSTDTQYF
-	TRBV28	TRBJ1-6	CASSLPTGGNSPLHF
-	TRBV5-4	TRBJ2-7	CASSATGTKGEQYF
-	TRBV23-1	TRBJ1-6	CASSQSRQGGLQPLHF
few	TRBV6-2/TRBV6-3	TRBJ2-5	CASSYSRETQYF
-	TRBV10-3	TRBJ1-1	CAISTGQGANEAFF
-	TRBV14	TRBJ1-6	CASSQEDIMTSPLHF
-	TRBV6-2/TRBV6-3	TRBJ2-5	CASSQGHVEETQYF
-	TRBV28	TRBJ1-1	CASRPTGGGGYTEAFF
-	TRBV19	TRBJ1-1	CASISLQTGVGEAFF
-	TRBV19	TRBJ2-3	CASSILGQVGTNTQYF
-	TRBV19	TRBJ1-1	CASSIQTGVGETEAFF
-	TRBV6-5	TRBJ2-7	CASKRTHSQVEQYF
-	TRBV5-1	TRBJ2-3	CASSLGGGRTDTQYF
-	TRBV7-6	TRBJ2-2	CASAPGTGLTGELFF
few	TRBV6-5	TRBJ1-2	CASSSRGFGYTF
-	TRBV6-2/TRBV6-3	TRBJ1-1	CASSYIGGNEAFF
once	TRBV11-3	TRBJ1-6	CASSLDRDRGSPLHF